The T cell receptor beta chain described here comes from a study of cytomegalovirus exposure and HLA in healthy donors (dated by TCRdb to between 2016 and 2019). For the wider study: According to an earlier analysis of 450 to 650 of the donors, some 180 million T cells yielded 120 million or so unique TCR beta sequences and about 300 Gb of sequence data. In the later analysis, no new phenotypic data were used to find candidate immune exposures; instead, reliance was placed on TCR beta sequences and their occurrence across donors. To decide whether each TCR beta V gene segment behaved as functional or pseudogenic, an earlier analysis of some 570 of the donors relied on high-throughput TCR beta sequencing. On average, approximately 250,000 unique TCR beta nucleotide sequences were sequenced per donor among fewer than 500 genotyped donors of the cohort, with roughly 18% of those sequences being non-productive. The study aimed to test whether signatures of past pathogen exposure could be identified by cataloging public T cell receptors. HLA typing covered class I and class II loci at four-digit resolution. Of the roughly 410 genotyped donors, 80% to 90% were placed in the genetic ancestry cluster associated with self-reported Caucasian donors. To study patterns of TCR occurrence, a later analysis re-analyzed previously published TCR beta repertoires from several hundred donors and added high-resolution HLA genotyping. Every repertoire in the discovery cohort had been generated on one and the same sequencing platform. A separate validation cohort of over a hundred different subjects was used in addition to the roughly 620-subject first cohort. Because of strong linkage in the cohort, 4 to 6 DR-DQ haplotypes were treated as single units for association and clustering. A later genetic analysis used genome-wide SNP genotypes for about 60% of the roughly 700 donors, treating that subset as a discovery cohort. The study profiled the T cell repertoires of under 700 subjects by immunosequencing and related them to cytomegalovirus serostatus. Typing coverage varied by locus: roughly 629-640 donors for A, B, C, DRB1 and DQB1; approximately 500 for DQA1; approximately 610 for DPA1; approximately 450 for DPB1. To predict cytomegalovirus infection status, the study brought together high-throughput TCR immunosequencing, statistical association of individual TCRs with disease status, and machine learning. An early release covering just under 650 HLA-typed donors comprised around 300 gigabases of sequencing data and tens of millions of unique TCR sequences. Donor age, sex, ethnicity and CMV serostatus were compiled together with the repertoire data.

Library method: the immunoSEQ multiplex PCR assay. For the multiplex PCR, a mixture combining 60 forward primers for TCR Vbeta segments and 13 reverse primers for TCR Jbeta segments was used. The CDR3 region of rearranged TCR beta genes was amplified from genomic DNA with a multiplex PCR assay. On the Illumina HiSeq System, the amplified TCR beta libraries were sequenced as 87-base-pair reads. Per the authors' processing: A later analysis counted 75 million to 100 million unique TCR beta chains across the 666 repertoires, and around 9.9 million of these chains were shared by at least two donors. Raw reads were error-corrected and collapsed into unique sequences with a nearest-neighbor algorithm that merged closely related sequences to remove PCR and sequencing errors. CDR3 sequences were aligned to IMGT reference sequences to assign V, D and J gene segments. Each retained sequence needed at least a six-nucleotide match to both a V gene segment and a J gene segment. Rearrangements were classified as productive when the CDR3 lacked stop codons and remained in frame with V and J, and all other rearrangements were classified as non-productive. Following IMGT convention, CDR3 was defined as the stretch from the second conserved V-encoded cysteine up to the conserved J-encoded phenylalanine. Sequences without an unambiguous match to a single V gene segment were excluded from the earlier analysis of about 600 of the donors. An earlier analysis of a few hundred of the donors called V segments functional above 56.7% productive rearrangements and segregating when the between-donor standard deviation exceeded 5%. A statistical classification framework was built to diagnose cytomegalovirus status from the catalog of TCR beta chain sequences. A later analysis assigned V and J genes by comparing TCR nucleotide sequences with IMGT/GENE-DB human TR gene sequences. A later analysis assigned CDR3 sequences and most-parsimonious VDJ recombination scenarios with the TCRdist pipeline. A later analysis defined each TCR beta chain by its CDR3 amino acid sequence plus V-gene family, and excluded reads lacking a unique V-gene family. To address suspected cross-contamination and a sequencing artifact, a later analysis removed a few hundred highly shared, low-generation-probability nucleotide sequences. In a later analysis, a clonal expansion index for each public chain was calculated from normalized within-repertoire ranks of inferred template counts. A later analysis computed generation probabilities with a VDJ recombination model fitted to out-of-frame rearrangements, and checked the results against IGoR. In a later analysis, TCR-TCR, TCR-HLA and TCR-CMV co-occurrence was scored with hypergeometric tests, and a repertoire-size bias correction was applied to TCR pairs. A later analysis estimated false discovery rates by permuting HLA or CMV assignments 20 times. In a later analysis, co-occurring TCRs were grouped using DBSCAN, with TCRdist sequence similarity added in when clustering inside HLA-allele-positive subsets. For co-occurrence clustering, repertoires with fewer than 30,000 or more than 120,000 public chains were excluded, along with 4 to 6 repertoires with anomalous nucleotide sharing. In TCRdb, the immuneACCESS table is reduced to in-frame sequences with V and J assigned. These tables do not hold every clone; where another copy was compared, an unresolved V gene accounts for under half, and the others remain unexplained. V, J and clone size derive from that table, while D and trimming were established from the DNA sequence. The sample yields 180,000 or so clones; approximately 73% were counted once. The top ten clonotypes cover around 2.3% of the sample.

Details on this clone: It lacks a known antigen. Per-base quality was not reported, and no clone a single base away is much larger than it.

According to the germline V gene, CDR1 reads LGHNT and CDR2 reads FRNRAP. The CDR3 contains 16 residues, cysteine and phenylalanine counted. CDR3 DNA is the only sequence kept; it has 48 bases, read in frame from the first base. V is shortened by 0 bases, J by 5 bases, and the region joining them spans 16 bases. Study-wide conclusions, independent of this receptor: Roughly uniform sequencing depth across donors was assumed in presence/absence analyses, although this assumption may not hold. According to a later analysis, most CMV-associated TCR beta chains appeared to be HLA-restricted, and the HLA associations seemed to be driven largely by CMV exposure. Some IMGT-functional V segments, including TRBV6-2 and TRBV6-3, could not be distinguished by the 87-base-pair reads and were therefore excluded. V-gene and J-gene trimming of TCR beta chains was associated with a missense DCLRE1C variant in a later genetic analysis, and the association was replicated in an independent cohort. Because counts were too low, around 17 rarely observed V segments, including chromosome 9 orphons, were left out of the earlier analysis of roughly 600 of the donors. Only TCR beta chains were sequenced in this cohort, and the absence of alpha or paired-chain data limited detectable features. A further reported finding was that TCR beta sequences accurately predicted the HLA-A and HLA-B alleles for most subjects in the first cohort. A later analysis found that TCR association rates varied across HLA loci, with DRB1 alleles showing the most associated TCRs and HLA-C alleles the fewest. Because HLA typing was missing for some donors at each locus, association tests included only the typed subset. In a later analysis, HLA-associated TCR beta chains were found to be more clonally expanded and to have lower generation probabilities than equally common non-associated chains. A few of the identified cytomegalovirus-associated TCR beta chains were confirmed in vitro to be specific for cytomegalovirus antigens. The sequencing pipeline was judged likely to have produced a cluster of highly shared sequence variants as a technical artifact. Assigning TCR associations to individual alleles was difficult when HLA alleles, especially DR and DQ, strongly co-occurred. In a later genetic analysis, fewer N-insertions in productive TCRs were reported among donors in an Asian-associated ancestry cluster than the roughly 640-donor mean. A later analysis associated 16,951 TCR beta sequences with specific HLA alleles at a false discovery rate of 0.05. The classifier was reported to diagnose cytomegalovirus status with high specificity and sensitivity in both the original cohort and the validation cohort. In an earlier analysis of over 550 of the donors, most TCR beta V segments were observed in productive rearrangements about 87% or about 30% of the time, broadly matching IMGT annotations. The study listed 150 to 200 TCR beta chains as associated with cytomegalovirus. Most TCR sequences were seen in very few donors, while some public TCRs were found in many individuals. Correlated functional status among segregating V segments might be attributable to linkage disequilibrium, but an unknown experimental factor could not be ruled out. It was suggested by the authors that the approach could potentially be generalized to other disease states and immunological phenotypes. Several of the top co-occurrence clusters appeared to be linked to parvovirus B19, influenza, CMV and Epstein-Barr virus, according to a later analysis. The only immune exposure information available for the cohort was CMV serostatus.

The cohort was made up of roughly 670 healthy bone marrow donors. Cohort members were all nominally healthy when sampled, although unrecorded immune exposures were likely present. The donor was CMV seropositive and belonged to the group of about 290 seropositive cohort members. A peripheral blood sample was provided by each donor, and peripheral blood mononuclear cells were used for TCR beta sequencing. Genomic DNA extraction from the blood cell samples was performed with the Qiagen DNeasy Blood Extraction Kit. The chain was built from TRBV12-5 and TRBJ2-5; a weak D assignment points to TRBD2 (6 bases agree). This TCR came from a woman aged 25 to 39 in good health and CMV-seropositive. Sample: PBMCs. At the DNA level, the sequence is TGTGCTAGTGGTTTGGTTGGGACTCTGGAGAGGGAGACCCAGTACTTC. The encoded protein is CASGLVGTLERETQYF.